This TCR beta chain was observed in a study of blood T cell repertoires in COVID-19. Looking at the study overall: The United States, Italy and Spain provided the acute and convalescent COVID-19 samples. From T cells, B-cell-depleted T cells, or PBMCs came the material, which was cDNA or gDNA.

The data were produced by immunoSEQ multiplex PCR, yet TCRdb's version contains in-frame clones alone and is incomplete. This repertoire shows a few hundred thousand clones, 70% to 90% found once; its top ten account for 3.6%. Sample: peripheral blood. This receptor was taken from a man in his late teens or twenties with active or convalescent COVID-19.

This chain's CDR3 is CASLKQASALEQYF. DNA of the CDR3: TGTGCCAGTCTAAAACAGGCAAGCGCACTCGAGCAGTACTTC. The chain is built from TRBV2 and TRBJ2-7; D possibly corresponds to TRBD1 (5 bases). The V and J ends lost 9 bases and 6 bases respectively, with 21 bases between them. The CDR3 consists of 14 residues. Looked up from germline, CDR1 is SNHLY and CDR2 is FYNNEI.